This section outlines one T cell receptor (beta chain) sequence together with its context. What it binds is not known. The data originate from a study of CD8+ T cells in alopecia areata. Study context: Treatment ran 6 to 18 months, with 6 months of follow-up afterward.

General study results and limits: Sharing of TCR sequences between patients (possibly for HLA-related reasons) was less clear than in mice. Across lesional scalp, and particularly alopecia totalis/universalis, clonality surpassed that of normal scalp.

In each case, RNA was isolated and then reverse transcribed into cDNA as the sequencing template. Profiling relied on immunoSEQ multiplex PCR, and the TCRdb table lists in-frame clones only, not all of them. The sample has tens of thousands of clones; approximately 61% are singletons. Researchers gathered lesional scalp punch biopsies and peripheral blood from patients with alopecia areata. V was trimmed by 0 bases and J by 14 bases, leaving 14 bases between them. Germline CDR1 reads SEHNR; CDR2 reads FQNEAQ (reference sequence). This CDR3 spans 13 amino acids. This sequence originates from a human donor with alopecia areata. The chain has TRBV7-9 and TRBJ2-1; D is undetermined. The sample consisted of CD8+ T cells sorted from blood, taken at week 0. CDR3 bases: TGTGCCAGCAGCTTAGCGCTAGAAGAAGGAGAGTTCTTC. This encodes CASSLALEEGEFF.